This TCR beta chain was observed in a study of blood T cell repertoires in COVID-19. Study summary: Both acute and convalescent COVID-19 samples were obtained from the United States, Italy and Spain.

How the authors handled the data: Scientists estimated how many nucleated cells there were by amplifying reference gene primers. Sequencing was performed with immunoSEQ multiplex PCR; in TCRdb, only in-frame clones are kept and a portion is missing. V and J calls and clone size are given by that table; D and trimming were obtained from the DNA. This sample has around 58,000 clones, with about 90% found just once. CDR3 length: 11 residues. V was shortened by 7 bases and J by 1 base, with 5 bases between the two germline ends. CDR1 is MDHEN, CDR2 SYDVKM, per germline. The chain links TRBV28 to TRBJ2-7; D call uncertain. The sequence derives from a man between 60 and 75 years old with active COVID-19. The specimen sequenced was peripheral blood. The CDR3 nucleotides are TGTGCCAGCATGGCTTCCTACGAGCAGTACTTC. This codes for CASMASYEQYF.